Listed here are 9 T cell receptor beta chains from one sample, sequenced in a study of T-cell memory formation after mild COVID-19. TCRdb analysed the 5' RACE reads with MiXCR anew, one entry per CDR3 protein. The table has under 200,000 distinct CDR3 sequences, about a third seen once. Material: PBMCs or a T cell subset sorted from them (not recorded which). The receptors were gathered from an adult woman who had mild COVID-19 (a few samples of this study predate the infection). Cell type and time point are not known.

This clonotype was picked up a small number of times. This chain connects TRBV10-3 to TRBJ2-2; a possible D gene is TRBD2 (7 bases). The CDR3 contains 15 residues. V was clipped by 4 bases and J by 4 bases, with 13 bases between them. From germline, CDR1 is ENHRY and CDR2 SYGVKD. The CDR3 DNA follows: TGTGCCATCAGTGCGCGGGGGCCCCCCACCGGGGAGCTGTTTTTT. Its protein product is CAISARGPPTGELFF.

This rearrangement joins TRBV6-1 to TRBJ2-7; D uncertain. V lost 6 bases and J 3 bases, leaving 9 bases between the germline ends. The CDR3 contains 12 residues. Germline V gene data show CDR1 as MNHNS and CDR2 as SASEGT. CDR3 bases: TGTGCCAGCAGCAGAAATAACTACGAGCAGTACTTC. As protein: CASSRNNYEQYF.

This clonotype was recorded a few times. This chain joins TRBV5-1 and TRBJ2-7; D perhaps matches TRBD2 (6 bases). V shed 0 bases and J shed 4 bases, with 14 bases lying between them. There are 15 residues in the CDR3. Germline V gene sequence: CDR1 SGHRS, CDR2 YFSETQ. The CDR3 here is CASSLVGASGYEQYF. In DNA, the CDR3 is TGCGCCAGCAGCTTGGTCGGGGCGAGCGGGTACGAGCAGTACTTC.

J is TRBJ1-5 and V is TRBV24-1; D unresolved. Germline V gene data show CDR1 as KGHDR and CDR2 as SFDVKD. V lost 5 bases and J 3 bases, leaving 13 bases between the germline ends. There are 15 residues in the CDR3. The CDR3 loop is CATSGLGKFNQPQHF. The CDR3 nucleotides read TGTGCCACCAGTGGTTTAGGGAAGTTCAATCAGCCCCAGCATTTT.

This clonotype has just a few counts. This chain joins TRBV5-4 and TRBJ2-7; no definite D call. V was pared by 4 bases and J by 3 bases, with 11 bases between. Per germline, CDR1 SGHNT and CDR2 YYREEE (reference sequence). The CDR3 is 13 amino acids. The CDR3 bases are TGTGCCAGCAGCACTACAGCGAACTACGAGCAGTACTTC. Amino acids: CASSTTANYEQYF.

The chain uses TRBV4-2 and TRBJ2-3; 7 bases are shared with TRBD1. V dropped 4 bases and J dropped 4; count of bases not matched to a gene: 5. From germline, CDR1 is LGHNA and CDR2 YNFKEQ. The CDR3 is 14 amino acids. In DNA form, the CDR3 reads TGTGCCAGCAGCCGTGGGACAGTCCCAGATACGCAGTATTTT. Translated, it gives CASSRGTVPDTQYF.

This clonotype was seen many times. The chain is built from TRBV20-1 and TRBJ2-7; D is unresolved. Germline values: CDR1 DFQATT, CDR2 SNEGSKA (reference sequence). The ends were cut back, 5 bases at V and 3 bases at J, with 8 bases in the middle. The CDR3 has 11 residues. In DNA, the CDR3 is TGCAGTGCTGCGAATCTCTACGAGCAGTACTTC. This sequence encodes CSAANLYEQYF.

This clonotype was counted a few times. This chain connects TRBV7-9 to TRBJ2-7; 10 bases line up with TRBD1. Germline loops: CDR1 SEHNR, CDR2 FQNEAQ (reference sequence). The length of the CDR3 is 15 residues. V was pared by 5 bases and J by 3 bases, with 7 bases of the junction left unmatched. The DNA for the CDR3 is TGTGCCAGCAGCAGGGAGACAGGGGGCAACTACGAGCAGTACTTC. It is translated as CASSRETGGNYEQYF.

V usage is TRBV12-3 or TRBV12-4 and J usage is TRBJ2-3, with 7 positions matching TRBD1. The J segment lost 4 bases and the V segment lost 3 bases, leaving 7 bases of the junction unmatched. The CDR3 extends over 15 amino acids. CDR3 sequence: CASSFSLGGPDTQYF. CDR3 bases: TGTGCCAGCAGTTTTTCGTTAGGGGGCCCAGATACGCAGTATTTT.